This TCR beta chain is from a study of blood T cell repertoires in COVID-19 (dated by TCRdb to the early 2020s). Background for the entire study: The collaborator samples originated in the United States, Italy and Spain and spanned the acute and convalescent phases of COVID-19. The prospective study material was composed of cDNA or gDNA derived from T cells, B-cell-depleted T cells, or PBMCs. The dataset comprised deeply sampled blood TCRbeta repertoires from subjects exposed to, actively infected with, or recovered from COVID-19. The repertoires were released in a freely available public database meant as a resource for research on the immune response to SARS-CoV-2. Samples came from the ongoing ImmuneRACE study (first 160 participants) plus 1,254 subjects from 6 global collaborators. A de-identified subject ID, COVID-19 status, age in years and sex were almost always included in the sample metadata. Where available, HLA class I and class II types were taken from metadata supplied by the sample provider and were not determined by assay-based typing.

The germline V gene yields SGHTA for CDR1 and FQGNSA for CDR2. Spanning cysteine to phenylalanine, the CDR3 consists of 15 amino acids. Only CDR3 DNA remains: 45 bases, in frame from the first base. For this chain, trimming is 4 bases at the V end and 7 bases at the J end, and the number of junction bases without a gene match is 7. In the prospective study, participants were 18 to 89 years old, resided in 25 or so geographic areas of the United States, and were enrolled through a virtual design. In the prospective study, participants were assigned to cohorts based on the clinical history participants reported in a screening survey and a study questionnaire. ImmuneRACE Cohort 3 recovered participants were defined by two consecutive negative NP/OP PCR tests, healthcare professional clearance, or symptom resolution. In the prospective study, whole blood, serum and a nasopharyngeal or oropharyngeal swab were collected from each participant by mobile phlebotomists. Participants in the prospective study had the option to provide additional blood draws and questionnaires over an approximately 2-month period. Before DNA extraction, blood samples from the prospective study were shipped at room temperature or frozen.

As for this clone: Its recognized antigen is unknown. Per-base qualities were not stored, and no clone one base away is much larger.

The immunoSEQ Assay, a bias-controlled multiplex PCR, was used to amplify TCRbeta CDR3 regions from genomic DNA. On the study's bioinformatics: Within the assay, amplification of reference gene primers was used to estimate how many nucleated cells each sample contained. Sequence reads were collapsed and filtered to measure the absolute abundance of every unique TCRbeta CDR3 rearrangement. For each sample, productive Simpson clonality was calculated as the square root of Simpson's diversity index across productive rearrangements. This immuneACCESS table, as held by TCRdb, lists in-frame sequences with V and J called but not all clones. Of the missing ones, under half trace to an unresolved V gene in checked studies; the others have no known cause. The D gene and trimming were derived from the DNA, and the V and J assignments and clone size from that table. A total of approximately 190,000 clones appear in this sample, about four fifths of them only once. The ten largest clones represent less than 8.5% of the sample.

Broader findings and caveats from the paper: Clinical and demographic metadata were provided uncurated, with the amount varying by source and participant.

This TCR came from a man aged 35 to 55 who had recovered from COVID-19. The chain is made from TRBV7-2 and TRBJ1-6, with TRBD1 matching 7 junction bases. Specimen: PBMCs or T cells enriched from blood (not recorded which). The sequenced DNA is TGTGCCAGCAGCTACAGACAGGGCACGAATTCACCCCTCCACTTT. This sequence encodes CASSYRQGTNSPLHF.